This T cell receptor (beta chain) stems from a study of blood T cell repertoires in COVID-19. Germline values: CDR1 SGHDT, CDR2 YYEEEE. V lost 4 bases, J lost 0 bases, and 10 bases lay in between. The CDR3 is 14 residues long. Repertoires were generated with immunoSEQ multiplex PCR, while TCRdb's copy carries only in-frame clones and drops some. The sample has nearly 200,000 clones; approximately 80% are singletons. The rearrangement uses TRBV5-6 and TRBJ1-1; D is unclear. The TCR originated in a human donor with acute or convalescent COVID-19. The donor label of this sample is uncertain. The material sequenced was peripheral blood. In DNA form, the CDR3 reads TGTGCCAGCAGCCCTGGACTGATGAACACTGAAGCTTTCTTT. It translates to CASSPGLMNTEAFF. Supplemented by reference TRBV5-6 and TRBJ1-1, the full variable domain reads DAGVTQSPTHLIKTRGQQVTLRCSPKSGHDTVSWYQQALGQGPQFIFQYYEEEERQRGNFPDRFSGHQFPNYSSELNVNALLLGDSALYLCASSPGLMNTEAFFGQGTRLTVV.